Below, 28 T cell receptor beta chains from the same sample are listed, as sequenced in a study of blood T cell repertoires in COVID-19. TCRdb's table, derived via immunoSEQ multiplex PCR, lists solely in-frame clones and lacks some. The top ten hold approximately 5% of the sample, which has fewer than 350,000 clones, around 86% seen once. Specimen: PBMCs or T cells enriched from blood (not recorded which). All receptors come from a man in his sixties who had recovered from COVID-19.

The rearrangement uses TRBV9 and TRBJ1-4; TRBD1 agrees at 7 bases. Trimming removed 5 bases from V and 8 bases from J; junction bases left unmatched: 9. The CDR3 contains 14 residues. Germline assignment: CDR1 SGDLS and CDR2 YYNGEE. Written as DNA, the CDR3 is TGTGCCAGCAGTTTTCGACAGGGTCGCGAAAAACTGTTTTTT. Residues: CASSFRQGREKLFF.

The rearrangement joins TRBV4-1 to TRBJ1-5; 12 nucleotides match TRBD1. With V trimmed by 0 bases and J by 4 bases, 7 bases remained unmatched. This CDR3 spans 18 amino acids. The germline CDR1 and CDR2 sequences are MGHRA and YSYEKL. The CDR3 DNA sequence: TGCGCCAGCAGCCAAGAGATCGGGACAGGGGGCATGAATCAGCCCCAGCATTTT. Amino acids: CASSQEIGTGGMNQPQHF.

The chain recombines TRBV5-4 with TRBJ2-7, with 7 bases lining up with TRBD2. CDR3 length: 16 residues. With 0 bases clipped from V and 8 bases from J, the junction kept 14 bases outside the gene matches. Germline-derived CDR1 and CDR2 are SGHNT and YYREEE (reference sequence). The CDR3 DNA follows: TGTGCCAGCAGCTTGGGCGGGGGAGGGGCGTCGAACCAGCAGTACTTC. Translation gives CASSLGGGGASNQQYF.

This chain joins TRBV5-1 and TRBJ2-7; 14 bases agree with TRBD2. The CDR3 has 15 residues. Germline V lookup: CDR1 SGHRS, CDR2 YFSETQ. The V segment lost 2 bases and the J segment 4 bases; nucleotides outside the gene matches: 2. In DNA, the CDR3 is TGCGCCAGCAGCTTCGGGACTAGCGGGAGTTACGAGCAGTACTTC. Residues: CASSFGTSGSYEQYF.

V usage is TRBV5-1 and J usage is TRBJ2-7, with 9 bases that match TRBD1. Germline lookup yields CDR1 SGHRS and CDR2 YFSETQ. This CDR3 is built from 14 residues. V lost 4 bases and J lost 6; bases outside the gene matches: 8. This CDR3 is CASSLRTGDREQYF. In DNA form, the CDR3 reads TGCGCCAGCAGCCTAAGGACAGGGGATCGCGAGCAGTACTTC. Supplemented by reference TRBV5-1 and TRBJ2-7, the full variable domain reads KAGVTQTPRYLIKTRGQQVTLSCSPISGHRSVSWYQQTPGQGLQFLFEYFSETQRNKGNFPGRFSGRQFSNSRSEMNVSTLELGDSALYLCASSLRTGDREQYFGPGTRLTVT.

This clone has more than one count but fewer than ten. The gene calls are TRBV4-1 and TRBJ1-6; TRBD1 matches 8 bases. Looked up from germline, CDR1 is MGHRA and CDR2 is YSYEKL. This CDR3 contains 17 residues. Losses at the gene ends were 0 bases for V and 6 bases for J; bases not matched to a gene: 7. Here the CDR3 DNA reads TGCGCCAGCAGCCAAGAGGGGGACAGGACATCTAATTCACCCCTCCACTTT. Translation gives CASSQEGDRTSNSPLHF.

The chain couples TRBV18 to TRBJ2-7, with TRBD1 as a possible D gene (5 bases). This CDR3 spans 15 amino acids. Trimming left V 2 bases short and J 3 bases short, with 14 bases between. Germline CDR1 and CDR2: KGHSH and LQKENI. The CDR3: CASSPGIDRSYEQYF. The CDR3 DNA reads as TGTGCCAGCTCACCAGGGATTGACAGAAGCTACGAGCAGTACTTC.

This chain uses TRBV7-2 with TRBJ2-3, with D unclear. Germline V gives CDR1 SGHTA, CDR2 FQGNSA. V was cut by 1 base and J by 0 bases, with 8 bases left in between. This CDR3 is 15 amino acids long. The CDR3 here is CASSLDTLSTDTQYF. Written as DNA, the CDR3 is TGTGCCAGCAGCTTAGACACCCTTAGCACAGATACGCAGTATTTT.

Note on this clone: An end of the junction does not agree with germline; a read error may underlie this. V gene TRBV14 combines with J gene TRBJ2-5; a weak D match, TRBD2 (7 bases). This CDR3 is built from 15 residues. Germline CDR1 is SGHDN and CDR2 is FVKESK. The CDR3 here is CASSPLGGDQETQYF. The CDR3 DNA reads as TGTGCCAGCAGCCCCTTAGGGGGGGACCAGGAGACCCAGTACTTC.

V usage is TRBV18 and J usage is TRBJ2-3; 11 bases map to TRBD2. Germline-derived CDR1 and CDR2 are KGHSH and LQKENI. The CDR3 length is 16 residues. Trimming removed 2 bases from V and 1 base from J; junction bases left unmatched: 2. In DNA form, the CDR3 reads TGTGCCAGCTCACCAACTAGCGGGAGTGGCACAGATACGCAGTATTTT. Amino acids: CASSPTSGSGTDTQYF. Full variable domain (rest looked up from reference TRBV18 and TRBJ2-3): NAGVMQNPRHLVRRRGQEARLRCSPMKGHSHVYWYRQLPEEGLKFMVYLQKENIIDESGMPKERFSAEFPKEGPSILRIQQVVRGDSAAYFCASSPTSGSGTDTQYFGPGTRLTVL.

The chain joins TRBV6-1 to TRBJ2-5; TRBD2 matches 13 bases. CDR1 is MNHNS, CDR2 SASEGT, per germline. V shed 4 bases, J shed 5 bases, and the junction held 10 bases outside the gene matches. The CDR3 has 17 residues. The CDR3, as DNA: TGTGCCAGCAGTGGAGGACTAGCGGGAGTTAGGTTGGAGACCCAGTACTTC. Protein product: CASSGGLAGVRLETQYF.

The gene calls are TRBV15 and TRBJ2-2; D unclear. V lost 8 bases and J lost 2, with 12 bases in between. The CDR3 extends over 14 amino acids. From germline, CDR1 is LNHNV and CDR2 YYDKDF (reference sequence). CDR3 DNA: TGTGCCACCCACGAAACATTAAACACCGGGGAGCTGTTTTTT. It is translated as CATHETLNTGELFF.

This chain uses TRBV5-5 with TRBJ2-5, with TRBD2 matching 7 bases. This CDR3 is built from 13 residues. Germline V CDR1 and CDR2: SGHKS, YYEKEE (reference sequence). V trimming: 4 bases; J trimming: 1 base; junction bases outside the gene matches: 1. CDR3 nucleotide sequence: TGTGCCAGCAGCAGGACTAGCCAAGAGACCCAGTACTTC. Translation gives CASSRTSQETQYF.

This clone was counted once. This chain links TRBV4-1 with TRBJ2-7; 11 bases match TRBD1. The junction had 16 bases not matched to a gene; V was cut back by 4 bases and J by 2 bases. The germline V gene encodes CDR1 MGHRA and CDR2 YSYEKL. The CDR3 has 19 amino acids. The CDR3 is CASSPGQGAVGRIPYEQYF. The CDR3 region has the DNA TGCGCCAGCAGCCCCGGACAGGGGGCTGTCGGGAGGATCCCCTACGAGCAGTACTTC.

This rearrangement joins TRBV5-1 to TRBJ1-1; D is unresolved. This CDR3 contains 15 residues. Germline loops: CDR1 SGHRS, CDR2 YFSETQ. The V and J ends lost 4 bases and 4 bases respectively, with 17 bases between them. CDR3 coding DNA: TGCGCCAGCAGCGCGAGCCTCGGGAGGTCCACTGAAGCTTTCTTT. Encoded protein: CASSASLGRSTEAFF. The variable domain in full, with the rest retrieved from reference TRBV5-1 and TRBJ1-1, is KAGVTQTPRYLIKTRGQQVTLSCSPISGHRSVSWYQQTPGQGLQFLFEYFSETQRNKGNFPGRFSGRQFSNSRSEMNVSTLELGDSALYLCASSASLGRSTEAFFGQGTRLTVV.

In nucleotides, the CDR3 is TGTGCCAGCAGCATGACAGTAAGGGGCAATCAGCCCCAGCATTTT. Translation: CASSMTVRGNQPQHF. V usage is TRBV28 and J usage is TRBJ1-5; weak D call: TRBD1 (5 bases). The V and J ends lost 6 bases and 2 bases respectively, with 14 bases between them. The CDR3 extends over 15 amino acids. Germline CDR1 and CDR2: MDHEN and SYDVKM.

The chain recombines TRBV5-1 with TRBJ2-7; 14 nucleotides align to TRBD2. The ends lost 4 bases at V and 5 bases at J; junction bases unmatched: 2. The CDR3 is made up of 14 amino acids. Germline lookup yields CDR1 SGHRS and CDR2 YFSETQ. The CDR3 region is CASSPGLAGDEQYF. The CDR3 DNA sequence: TGCGCCAGCAGCCCGGGACTAGCGGGAGACGAGCAGTACTTC.

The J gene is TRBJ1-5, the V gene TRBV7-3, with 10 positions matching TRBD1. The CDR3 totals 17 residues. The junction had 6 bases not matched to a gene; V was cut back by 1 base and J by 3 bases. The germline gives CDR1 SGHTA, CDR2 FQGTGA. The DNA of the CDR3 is TGTGCCAGCAGCTTAAGCCGACAGGGGGCGAACAATCAGCCCCAGCATTTT. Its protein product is CASSLSRQGANNQPQHF.

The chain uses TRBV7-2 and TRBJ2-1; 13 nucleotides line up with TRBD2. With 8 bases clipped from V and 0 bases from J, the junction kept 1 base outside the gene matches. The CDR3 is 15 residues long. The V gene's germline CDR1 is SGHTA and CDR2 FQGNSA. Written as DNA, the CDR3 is TGTGCCAGCGGGACTAGCGGGGCCTCCTACAATGAGCAGTTCTTC. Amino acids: CASGTSGASYNEQFF. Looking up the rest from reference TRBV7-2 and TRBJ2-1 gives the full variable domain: GAGVSQSPSNKVTEKGKDVELRCDPISGHTALYWYRQSLGQGLEFLIYFQGNSAPDKSGLPSDRFSAERTGGSVSTLTIQRTQQEDSAVYLCASGTSGASYNEQFFGPGTRLTVL.

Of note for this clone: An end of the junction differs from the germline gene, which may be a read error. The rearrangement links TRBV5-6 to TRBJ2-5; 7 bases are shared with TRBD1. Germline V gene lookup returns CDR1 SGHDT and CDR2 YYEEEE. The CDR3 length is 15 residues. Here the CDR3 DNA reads TGTGCCAGCAGCTTGTTCGGGACAGTCCAAGAGGCCCAGTACTTC. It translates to CASSLFGTVQEAQYF.

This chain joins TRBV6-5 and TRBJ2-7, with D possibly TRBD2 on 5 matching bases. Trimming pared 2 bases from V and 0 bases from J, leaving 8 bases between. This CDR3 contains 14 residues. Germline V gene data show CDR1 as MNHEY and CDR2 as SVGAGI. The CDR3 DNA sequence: TGTGCCAGCAGTTACGCGGGTCCCTCCTACGAGCAGTACTTC. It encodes CASSYAGPSYEQYF.

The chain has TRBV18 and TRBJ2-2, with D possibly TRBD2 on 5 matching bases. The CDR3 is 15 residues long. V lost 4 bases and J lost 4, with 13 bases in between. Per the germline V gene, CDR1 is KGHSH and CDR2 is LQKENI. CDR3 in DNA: TGTGCCAGCTCACAACTAGTCGGAGCCACCGGGGAGCTGTTTTTT. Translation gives CASSQLVGATGELFF.

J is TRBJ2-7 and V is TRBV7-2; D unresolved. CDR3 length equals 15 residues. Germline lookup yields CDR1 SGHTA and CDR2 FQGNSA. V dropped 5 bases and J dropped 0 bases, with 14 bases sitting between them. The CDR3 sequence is CASSPEPVLSYEQYF. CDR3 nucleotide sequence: TGTGCCAGCAGCCCCGAGCCGGTACTCTCCTACGAGCAGTACTTC.

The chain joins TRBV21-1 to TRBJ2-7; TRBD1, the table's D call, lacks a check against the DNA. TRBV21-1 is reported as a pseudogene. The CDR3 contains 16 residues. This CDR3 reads CASSKGSGTGAYEQYF. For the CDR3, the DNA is TGTGCCAGCAGCAAAGGCTCCGGGACAGGGGCCTACGAGCAGTACTTC.

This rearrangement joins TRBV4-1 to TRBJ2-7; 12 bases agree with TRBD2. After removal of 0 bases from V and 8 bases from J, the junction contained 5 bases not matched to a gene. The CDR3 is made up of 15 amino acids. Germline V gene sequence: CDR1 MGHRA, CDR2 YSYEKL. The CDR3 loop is CASSQELAGGPKQYF. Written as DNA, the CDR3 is TGCGCCAGCAGCCAAGAACTAGCGGGAGGCCCTAAGCAGTACTTC.

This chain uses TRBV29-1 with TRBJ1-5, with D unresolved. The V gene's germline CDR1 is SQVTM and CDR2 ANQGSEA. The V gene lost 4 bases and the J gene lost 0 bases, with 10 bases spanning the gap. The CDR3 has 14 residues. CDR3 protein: CSVVGVRSNQPQHF. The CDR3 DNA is TGCAGCGTTGTCGGGGTTCGTAGCAATCAGCCCCAGCATTTT. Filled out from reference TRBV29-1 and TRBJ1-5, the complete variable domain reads SAVISQKPSRDICQRGTSLTIQCQVDSQVTMMFWYRQQPGQSLTLIATANQGSEATYESGFVIDKFPISRPNLTFSTLTVSNMSPEDSSIYLCSVVGVRSNQPQHFGDGTRLSIL.

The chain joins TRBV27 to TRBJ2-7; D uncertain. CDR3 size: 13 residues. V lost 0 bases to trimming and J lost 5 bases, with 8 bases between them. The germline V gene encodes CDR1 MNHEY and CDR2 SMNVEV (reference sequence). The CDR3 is CASSLSAADEQYF. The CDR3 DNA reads TGTGCCAGCAGTTTATCGGCGGCCGACGAGCAGTACTTC.

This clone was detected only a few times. The CDR3 reads CASSLASGNYGYTF. In DNA, the CDR3 is TGCGCCAGCAGCTTGGCCTCAGGGAACTATGGCTACACCTTC. V is TRBV5-1 and J is TRBJ1-2; possible D gene TRBD1, 5 bases. The germline V and J ends were trimmed by 0 bases and 2 bases, with 8 bases remaining between them. Looked up from germline, CDR1 is SGHRS and CDR2 is YFSETQ. The CDR3 length is 14 residues.